This T cell receptor beta chain was sequenced during a study of blood T cell repertoires in COVID-19. TCRdb's table, derived via immunoSEQ multiplex PCR, lists solely in-frame clones and lacks some. The data hold 200,000 to 250,000 clones, with under 90% observed a single time. Trimming left V 6 bases short and J 1 base short, with 9 bases between. The CDR3 length is 13 residues. Germline V CDR1 and CDR2: MNHEY, SMNVEV (reference sequence). The chain has TRBV27 and TRBJ1-1; possibly TRBD1 for D (6 bases). Specimen: peripheral blood. This receptor was taken from a man between 50 and 59 years old with COVID-19, enrolled during active disease. The CDR3 DNA reads TGTGCCAGCAGCGAGACAGGGAACACTGAAGCTTTCTTT. This sequence encodes CASSETGNTEAFF.